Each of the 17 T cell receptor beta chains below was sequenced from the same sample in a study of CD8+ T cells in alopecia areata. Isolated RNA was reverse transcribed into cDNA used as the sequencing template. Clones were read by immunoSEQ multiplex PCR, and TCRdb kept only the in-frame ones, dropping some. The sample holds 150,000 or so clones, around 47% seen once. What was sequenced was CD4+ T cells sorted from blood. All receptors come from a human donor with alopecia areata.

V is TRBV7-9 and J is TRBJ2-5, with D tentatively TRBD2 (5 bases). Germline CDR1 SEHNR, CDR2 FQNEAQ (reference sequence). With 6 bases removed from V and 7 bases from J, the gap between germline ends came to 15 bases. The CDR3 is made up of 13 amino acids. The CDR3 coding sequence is TGTGCCAGCAGTCCGGGATCCCCTGGGACCCAGTACTTC. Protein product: CASSPGSPGTQYF.

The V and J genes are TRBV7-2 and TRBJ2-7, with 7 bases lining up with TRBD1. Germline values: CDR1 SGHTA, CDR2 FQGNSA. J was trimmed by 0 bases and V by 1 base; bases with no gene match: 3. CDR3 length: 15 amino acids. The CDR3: CASSLVGQASYEQYF. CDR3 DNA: TGTGCCAGCAGCTTAGTTGGACAGGCCTCCTACGAGCAGTACTTC. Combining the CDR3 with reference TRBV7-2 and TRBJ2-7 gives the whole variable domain GAGVSQSPSNKVTEKGKDVELRCDPISGHTALYWYRQSLGQGLEFLIYFQGNSAPDKSGLPSDRFSAERTGGSVSTLTIQRTQQEDSAVYLCASSLVGQASYEQYFGPGTRLTVT.

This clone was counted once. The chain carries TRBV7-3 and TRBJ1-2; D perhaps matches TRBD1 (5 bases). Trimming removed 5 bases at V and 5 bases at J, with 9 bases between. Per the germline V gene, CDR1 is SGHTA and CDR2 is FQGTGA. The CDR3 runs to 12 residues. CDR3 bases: TGTGCCAGCAGCCGGGACGGGTATGGCTACACCTTC. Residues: CASSRDGYGYTF. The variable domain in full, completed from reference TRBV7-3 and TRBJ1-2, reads GAGVSQTPSNKVTEKGKYVELRCDPISGHTALYWYRQSLGQGPEFLIYFQGTGAADDSGLPNDRFFAVRPEGSVSTLKIQRTERGDSAVYLCASSRDGYGYTFGSGTRLTVV.

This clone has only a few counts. This chain's CDR3 is CATGPRKSSGELFF. CDR3 in DNA: TGTGCCACCGGACCGAGGAAATCCTCCGGGGAGCTGTTTTTT. V and J are TRBV15 and TRBJ2-2; D unresolved. The CDR3 contains 14 residues. Per germline, CDR1 LNHNV and CDR2 YYDKDF (reference sequence). Deletions cut 8 bases from V and 6 bases from J, with 16 bases between.

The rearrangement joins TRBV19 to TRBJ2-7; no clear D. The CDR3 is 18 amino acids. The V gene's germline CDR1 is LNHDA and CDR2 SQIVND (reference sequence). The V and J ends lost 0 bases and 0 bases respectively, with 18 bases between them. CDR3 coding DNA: TGTGCCAGTAGTATAGATCTATCTTCGGTTCCTACCTCCTACGAGCAGTACTTC. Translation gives CASSIDLSSVPTSYEQYF.

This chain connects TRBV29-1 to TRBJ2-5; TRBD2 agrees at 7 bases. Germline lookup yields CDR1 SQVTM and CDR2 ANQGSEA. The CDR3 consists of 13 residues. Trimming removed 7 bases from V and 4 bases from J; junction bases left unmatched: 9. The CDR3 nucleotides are TGCAGCGCCTGGGACTATCTGATAGAGACCCAGTACTTC. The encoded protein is CSAWDYLIETQYF.

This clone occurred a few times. The CDR3 DNA is TGTGCCAGCAGTGATCTAGCGGGGGTCTACGAGCAGTACTTC. Translating it yields CASSDLAGVYEQYF. The chain joins TRBV2 to TRBJ2-7; TRBD2 agrees at 10 bases. Per germline, CDR1 SNHLY and CDR2 FYNNEI. Losses at the gene ends were 3 bases for V and 3 bases for J; bases not matched to a gene: 2. This CDR3 has 14 residues.

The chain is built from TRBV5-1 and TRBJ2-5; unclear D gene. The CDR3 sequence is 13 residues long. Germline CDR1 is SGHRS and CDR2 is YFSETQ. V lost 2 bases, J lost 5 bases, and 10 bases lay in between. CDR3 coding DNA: TGCGCCAGCAGCTTTGGGGTCGGGGAGACCCAGTACTTC. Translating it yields CASSFGVGETQYF.

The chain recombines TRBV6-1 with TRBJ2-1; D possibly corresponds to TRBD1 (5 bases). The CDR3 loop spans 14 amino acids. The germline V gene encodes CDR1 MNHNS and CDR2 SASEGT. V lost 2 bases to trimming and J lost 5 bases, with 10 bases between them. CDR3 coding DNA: TGTGCCAGCAGTGAACGCAGGGCAAACAATGAGCAGTTCTTC. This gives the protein CASSERRANNEQFF.

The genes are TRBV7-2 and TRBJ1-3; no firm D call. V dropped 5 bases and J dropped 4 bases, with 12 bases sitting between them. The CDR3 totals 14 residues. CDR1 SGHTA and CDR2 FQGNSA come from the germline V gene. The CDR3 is CASSQGSAGNTIYF. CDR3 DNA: TGTGCCAGCAGCCAAGGATCTGCAGGAAACACCATATATTTT.

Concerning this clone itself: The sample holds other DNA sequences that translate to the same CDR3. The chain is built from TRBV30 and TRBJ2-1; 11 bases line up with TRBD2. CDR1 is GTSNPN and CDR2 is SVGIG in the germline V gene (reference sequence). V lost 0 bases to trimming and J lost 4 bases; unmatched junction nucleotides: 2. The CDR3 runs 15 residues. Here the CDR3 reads CAWSVGLAGYNEQFF. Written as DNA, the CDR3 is TGTGCCTGGAGTGTAGGACTAGCGGGTTACAATGAGCAGTTCTTC.

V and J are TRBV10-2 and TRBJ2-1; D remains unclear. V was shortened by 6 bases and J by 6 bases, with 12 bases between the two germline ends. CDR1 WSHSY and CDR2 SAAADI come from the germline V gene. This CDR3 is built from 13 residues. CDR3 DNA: TGCGCCAGCAGGGCTAGTAATGCCAATGAGCAGTTCTTC. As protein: CASRASNANEQFF.

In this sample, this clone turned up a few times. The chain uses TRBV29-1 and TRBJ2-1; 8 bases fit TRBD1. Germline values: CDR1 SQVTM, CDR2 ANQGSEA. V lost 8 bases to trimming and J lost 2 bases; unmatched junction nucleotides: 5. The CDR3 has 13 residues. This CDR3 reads CSSRQGTYNEQFF. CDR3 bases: TGCAGCTCCCGACAGGGGACCTACAATGAGCAGTTCTTC.

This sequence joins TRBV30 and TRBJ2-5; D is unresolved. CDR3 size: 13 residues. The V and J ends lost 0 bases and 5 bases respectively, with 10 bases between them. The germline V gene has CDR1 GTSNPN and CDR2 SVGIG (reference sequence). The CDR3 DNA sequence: TGTGCCTGGAGTGTACACAGTCGGGAGACCCAGTACTTC. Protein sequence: CAWSVHSRETQYF.

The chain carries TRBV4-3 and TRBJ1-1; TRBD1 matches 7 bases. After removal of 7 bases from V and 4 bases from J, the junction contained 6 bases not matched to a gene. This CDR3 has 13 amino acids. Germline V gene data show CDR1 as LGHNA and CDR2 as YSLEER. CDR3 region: CASKRGPSTEAFF. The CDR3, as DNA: TGCGCCAGCAAAAGGGGGCCGAGCACTGAAGCTTTCTTT.

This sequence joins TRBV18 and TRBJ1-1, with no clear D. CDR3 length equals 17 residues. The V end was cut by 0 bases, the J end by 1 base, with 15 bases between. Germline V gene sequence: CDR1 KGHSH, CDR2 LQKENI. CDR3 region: CASSPPNFRGPNTEAFF. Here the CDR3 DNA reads TGTGCCAGCTCACCACCGAATTTCCGAGGGCCGAACACTGAAGCTTTCTTT.

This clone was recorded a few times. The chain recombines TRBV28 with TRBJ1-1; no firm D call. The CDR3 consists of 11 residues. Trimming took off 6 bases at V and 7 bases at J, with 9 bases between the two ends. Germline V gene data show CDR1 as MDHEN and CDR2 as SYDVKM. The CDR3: CASRLLGEAFF. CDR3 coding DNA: TGTGCCAGCAGGCTTCTCGGTGAAGCTTTCTTT.